The following is a T cell receptor beta chain sequence with its context. The specificity of this receptor is unknown. No base quality information exists; no much larger clone differs at one position. This CDR3 is also generated by other DNA sequences in the sample. The cohort was made up of several hundred healthy bone marrow donors. All cohort members were sampled while nominally healthy, although unrecorded immune exposures were likely present. The donor was CMV seronegative and was included in the group of under 450 seronegative cohort members. Every donor gave a peripheral blood sample, and the peripheral blood mononuclear cells from that sample were used for TCR beta sequencing. Genomic DNA was extracted from the blood cell samples with the Qiagen DNeasy Blood Extraction Kit. This sample was included in a study of cytomegalovirus exposure and HLA in healthy donors (dated by TCRdb to about 2017). General notes on the study: An earlier analysis of approximately 640 of the donors reported 276 Gb of sequence data and 120 million or so unique TCR beta sequences from about 200 million T cells. The study used immunosequencing to profile the T cell repertoires of 600 to 850 subjects and linked those repertoires to cytomegalovirus serostatus. The study aimed to test whether cataloging public T cell receptors could reveal signatures of past pathogen exposure. In a later genetic analysis, genome-wide SNP genotypes for about three fifths of the roughly 670 donors were used, and that subset was treated as a discovery cohort. Donor age, sex, ethnicity and CMV serostatus were collected together with the repertoire data. Along with the approximately 650-subject first cohort, a separate validation cohort of over 90 different subjects was used. Because of strong linkage in the cohort, roughly five DR-DQ haplotypes were treated as single units for association and clustering. Among 398 genotyped donors of the cohort, an average of approximately 240,000 unique TCR beta nucleotide sequences were sequenced per donor, about a sixth of them non-productive. Both class I and class II loci were covered by HLA typing, at four-digit resolution. Roughly 300 gigabases of sequencing data and 91 million or so unique TCR sequences made up an early release that covered several hundred HLA-typed donors. To study patterns of TCR occurrence, a later analysis re-analyzed previously published TCR beta repertoires from 600 to 750 donors and added high-resolution HLA genotyping. In the later analysis, no new phenotypic data were used to find candidate immune exposures; instead, reliance was placed on TCR beta sequences and their occurrence across donors. The genetic ancestry cluster associated with self-reported Caucasian donors included approximately 85% of the roughly 410 genotyped donors. In an earlier analysis of a few hundred of the donors, high-throughput TCR beta sequencing was used to judge whether each TCR beta V gene segment behaved as functional or pseudogenic. Typing coverage differed by locus: A, B, C, DRB1 and DQB1 were typed in roughly 629-630 donors, DQA1 in 522, DPA1 in over 600, and DPB1 in 450 to 480. To predict cytomegalovirus infection status, the study brought together high-throughput TCR immunosequencing, statistical association of individual TCRs with disease status, and machine learning. All discovery cohort repertoires had been generated on a single sequencing platform.

Library construction relied on the immunoSEQ multiplex PCR assay. For the multiplex PCR, a mixture combining 60 forward primers for TCR Vbeta segments and 13 reverse primers for TCR Jbeta segments was used. The CDR3 region of rearranged TCR beta genes was amplified from genomic DNA by a multiplex PCR assay. The amplified TCR beta libraries were sequenced on the Illumina HiSeq System as 87-base-pair reads. Under the source paper's analysis protocol: In a later analysis, some 80 million unique TCR beta chains were counted across the roughly 670 repertoires, and roughly 10 million of these chains were shared by at least two donors. To remove PCR and sequencing errors, raw reads were error-corrected and collapsed into unique sequences using a nearest-neighbor algorithm that merged closely related sequences. V, D and J gene segments were assigned by aligning CDR3 sequences to IMGT reference sequences. For a sequence to be retained, at least a six-nucleotide match to both a V gene segment and a J gene segment was required. A rearrangement counted as productive if the CDR3 had no stop codons and remained in frame with V and J, and every other rearrangement counted as non-productive. Following IMGT convention, CDR3 was defined as the stretch from the second conserved V-encoded cysteine up to the conserved J-encoded phenylalanine. The earlier analysis of some 550 of the donors excluded any sequence lacking an unambiguous match to a single V gene segment. In an earlier analysis of 587 of the donors, a V segment was called functional when productive rearrangements were above 56.7%, and segregating when the standard deviation between donors exceeded 5%. A statistical classification framework was built for diagnosing cytomegalovirus status from the catalog of TCR beta chain sequences. A later analysis assigned V and J genes by comparing TCR nucleotide sequences with IMGT/GENE-DB human TR gene sequences. In a later analysis, CDR3 sequences and most-parsimonious VDJ recombination scenarios were assigned using the TCRdist pipeline. In a later analysis, each TCR beta chain was defined by its CDR3 amino acid sequence together with its V-gene family, and reads lacking a unique V-gene family were excluded. To address suspected cross-contamination and a sequencing artifact, a later analysis removed roughly 580 highly shared, low-generation-probability nucleotide sequences. For each public chain, a later analysis derived a clonal expansion index from normalized ranks of inferred template counts within each repertoire. In a later analysis, generation probabilities were computed using a VDJ recombination model fitted to out-of-frame rearrangements, and the results were checked against IGoR. Hypergeometric tests were used in a later analysis to score TCR-TCR, TCR-HLA and TCR-CMV co-occurrence, with a repertoire-size bias correction applied to the TCR pairs. In a later analysis, false discovery rates were estimated by permuting HLA or CMV assignments 20 times. In a later analysis, co-occurring TCRs were grouped with DBSCAN, and TCRdist sequence similarity was added when clustering was performed within HLA-allele-positive subsets. Repertoires with fewer than 30,000 or more than 120,000 public chains, plus five repertoires with anomalous nucleotide sharing, were excluded from co-occurrence clustering. TCRdb stores this immuneACCESS table with in-frame sequences only. Part of the clones is absent; in the studies checked, under half of the shortfall reflects unresolved V genes, and no reason is known for the rest. The V and J calls and clone size were taken over from that table, and D and trimming were inferred from the DNA. This sample lists 150,000 or so clones; roughly 9.8% were detected once. The ten most abundant clones make up roughly 1.9% of the sample.

Study-wide findings and limitations: In both the original and validation cohorts, the classifier was reported to diagnose cytomegalovirus status with high specificity and sensitivity. This cohort had only TCR beta chains sequenced, and the lack of alpha or paired-chain data limited which features could be detected. Some IMGT-functional V segments, including TRBV6-2 and TRBV6-3, could not be told apart with the 87-base-pair reads, so those segments were excluded. A later genetic analysis associated a missense DCLRE1C variant with V-gene and J-gene trimming of TCR beta chains, and an independent cohort replicated the association. In an earlier analysis of about 600 of the donors, most TCR beta V segments appeared in productive rearrangements about 87% or about 30% of the time, broadly matching IMGT annotations. A later analysis associated about 17,000 TCR beta sequences with specific HLA alleles at a false discovery rate of 0.05. The authors suggested that the approach could potentially be extended to other disease states and immunological phenotypes. In vitro tests confirmed that a few of the cytomegalovirus-associated TCR beta chains recognize cytomegalovirus antigens. Across donors, most TCR sequences were observed very rarely, whereas some public TCRs were present in many individuals. In a later analysis, HLA-associated TCR beta chains were found to be more clonally expanded and to have lower generation probabilities than equally common non-associated chains. The only immune exposure information available for the cohort was CMV serostatus. When HLA alleles, especially DR and DQ, strongly co-occurred, TCR associations were difficult to assign to individual alleles. Several of the top co-occurrence clusters appeared to be linked to parvovirus B19, influenza, CMV and Epstein-Barr virus, according to a later analysis. Because counts were too low, around 18 rarely observed V segments, including chromosome 9 orphons, were left out of the earlier analysis of about 500 of the donors. In the study, 150 to 200 TCR beta chains were listed as associated with cytomegalovirus. In a later analysis, TCR association rates were found to vary across HLA loci, with the most associated TCRs seen for DRB1 alleles and the fewest for HLA-C alleles. The presence/absence analyses assumed that sequencing depth was roughly uniform across donors, and that assumption may not be true. Correlated functional status among segregating V segments might reflect linkage disequilibrium, but an unknown experimental factor could not be ruled out. Most CMV-associated TCR beta chains appeared to be HLA-restricted in a later analysis, and the HLA associations seemed to be driven largely by CMV exposure. A cluster of highly shared sequence variants was judged likely to be a technical artifact of the sequencing pipeline. A further reported finding was that TCR beta sequences accurately predicted the HLA-A and HLA-B alleles for most subjects in the first cohort. In a later genetic analysis, fewer N-insertions in productive TCRs were reported among donors in an Asian-associated ancestry cluster than the approximately 710-donor mean. Because HLA typing was missing for some donors at each locus, association tests included only the typed subset.

The CDR3, cysteine through phenylalanine, is 12 amino acids long. Here the CDR3 DNA is all that survives: 36 bases in frame from base 1. CDR1 MNHEY and CDR2 SMNVEV are derived from the germline V gene (reference sequence). V is cut by 8 bases and J by 2 bases, and the space between the germline ends is 6 bases. The sample consisted of PBMCs. The chain joins TRBV27 to TRBJ2-2; the D gene cannot be resolved reliably. This receptor was taken from a middle-aged man in good health and CMV-seronegative. The nucleotide sequence is TGTGCCAGCTCTTATAACACCGGGGAGCTGTTTTTT. Its protein reads: CASSYNTGELFF.